This passage covers 5 T cell receptor beta chains from one sample sequenced in a study of T cell responses to AZD1222 COVID-19 vaccine. The data were produced by immunoSEQ multiplex PCR, yet TCRdb's version contains in-frame clones alone and is incomplete. This sample carries roughly 100,000 clones, around 91% of them seen once, and the ten largest clones take over 15%. Source: peripheral blood, taken on day 0 of AZD1222 vaccination. Receptors originate from an adult in good health.

This chain links TRBV19 with TRBJ2-7; TRBD1 aligns across 7 bases. Per germline, CDR1 LNHDA and CDR2 SQIVND (reference sequence). This CDR3 has 15 amino acids. J was trimmed by 2 bases and V by 6 bases; bases with no gene match: 10. This CDR3 reads CASRKDRESPYEQYF. For the CDR3, the DNA is TGTGCCAGTAGGAAAGACAGGGAGTCCCCCTACGAGCAGTACTTC.

The CDR3 bases are TGTGCCAGTAGTATAGATCTAAAATCGGCCGGCTACACCTTC. This gives the protein CASSIDLKSAGYTF. The chain has TRBV19 and TRBJ1-2, with D unresolved. V was pared by 0 bases and J by 8 bases, with 13 bases between. The CDR3 totals 14 residues. Per the germline V gene, CDR1 is LNHDA and CDR2 is SQIVND (reference sequence).

V is TRBV19 and J is TRBJ1-1; the D is unclear. V lost 3 bases, J lost 2 bases, and 13 bases lay in between. The CDR3 consists of 15 residues. Per germline, CDR1 LNHDA and CDR2 SQIVND (reference sequence). CDR3 loop: CASSIRVAPNTEAFF. CDR3 DNA sequence: TGTGCCAGTAGTATTCGGGTTGCACCTAACACTGAAGCTTTCTTT.

The rearrangement joins TRBV5-1 to TRBJ1-1, with 8 bases aligning to TRBD1. CDR1 SGHRS and CDR2 YFSETQ come from the germline V gene. V dropped 0 bases and J dropped 0; count of bases not matched to a gene: 4. The CDR3 is 16 amino acids. CDR3 sequence (DNA): TGCGCCAGCAGCTTGGATACAGGGGGTTTGAACACTGAAGCTTTCTTT. It specifies CASSLDTGGLNTEAFF.

This chain links TRBV29-1 with TRBJ2-5; tentatively, D is TRBD2 (7 bases). Per germline, CDR1 SQVTM and CDR2 ANQGSEA. This CDR3 spans 15 amino acids. Trimming removed 3 bases from V and 2 bases from J, with 16 bases in between. CDR3 coding DNA: TGCAGCGTTGAGGTAACGGGGGGCCTACAAGAGACCCAGTACTTC. Translated: CSVEVTGGLQETQYF.